The sequence of this TCR beta chain was determined in a study of spatial heterogeneity in lung cancer (dated by TCRdb to the late 2010s). Some background on the complete study: Beta-chain transcripts were consistently detected in greater numbers than alpha-chain transcripts, which likely reflected higher beta-chain transcript abundance. In the raw uncorrected reads, each unique combination of TCR and UMI appeared more than ten times on average. Both alpha and beta chains were TCR-sequenced in about 240 tumor regions, around 64 matched nontumor lung samples and roughly 50 PBMC samples obtained at surgery. TCR repertoire features were related to nonsynonymous mutation counts determined by whole-exome sequencing of tumor tissue. In non-small cell lung cancer, the study made a quantitative comparison of TCR alpha and beta repertoires among multiple tumor regions, matched nontumor lung and blood. A strong correlation was found between TCR transcript counts in tumor regions and a T cell transcriptional module score from matched bulk RNA-seq.

Library preparation was by 5' RACE. The listed sequencing device is NextSeq 500. In the TCR library protocol, a unique molecular identifier was attached to each TCR cDNA molecule so that PCR and sequencing errors could be corrected. The study's processing was this. TCR identification, UMI-based error correction and CDR3 extraction were all carried out with Decombinator tools. TCRs above a frequency of 2 per 1,000, corresponding to the top 1% of the tumor frequency distribution, were defined as expanded. Expanded tumor TCRs were classed as regional if statistically deemed absent (corrected P<0.05) from at least one tumor region, otherwise ubiquitous. Renyi diversity was computed with the R vegan package after each repertoire had been subsampled 100 times to 5,000 TCRs. To build CDR3 similarity networks, amino acid triplet string-kernel similarity was used, and CDR3s were connected when their pairwise similarity was above 0.82. TCRdb redid the processing of the public reads, applying fastp at Q25 and MiXCR, and retained in-frame beta chains. Every CDR3 protein is listed once, alongside the most common genes and DNA of its rows. TCRdb's processing, not the authors' own work, is the source of the V and J calls. The sample data list about 20,000 distinct CDR3 sequences, and roughly 15% of these were observed just once. The leading ten clones occupy more than 30% of the sample.

What the study reported, not specific to this receptor: Additional single-cell paired TCR alpha and beta sequencing was considered necessary to confirm, at a functional level, the hypothesis that regional TCRs recognize regional mutations. Estimated TCR-seq coverage of tumor T cells was only approximately 7.4% for alpha chains and roughly 13% for beta chains. The count of ubiquitous expanded TCRs correlated with the count of ubiquitous nonsynonymous mutations, and the count of regional expanded TCRs correlated with the count of regional nonsynonymous mutations. The tumor nonsynonymous mutation count correlated with the number of expanded intratumoral alpha and beta TCRs.

As to this clonotype: Its antigen is not yet known. No much larger clonotype is one base removed from it; base qualities were not supplied.

The label giving this sample's time point can be read as: sample taken at primary tumor resection. Samples were obtained from around 72 patients with early-stage, untreated non-small cell lung cancer from the lung TRACERx cohort. Whole RNA extracted from tumor and nontumor lung tissue, or from cryopreserved PBMC samples, was used for TCR sequencing without cell sorting. Patients were selected for TCR sequencing only if sufficient RNA was available from at least two tumor regions. Before selection, tumor and adjacent nontumor lung specimens were reviewed by a lung pathologist. CDR1 SGHDT and CDR2 YYEEEE were looked up in the germline V gene. CDR3 length: 14 amino acids, cysteine to phenylalanine. CDR3 DNA only is kept here, 42 bases in frame from base 1. Trimming costs V 1 base and J 2 bases, and their ends lie 10 bases apart.

The chain is encoded by TRBV5-6 joined to TRBJ2-7; no D segment can be confidently identified. This TCR was sampled from a female donor with early-stage non-small cell lung cancer. Sequences were derived from lung tumor tissue, sampled at surgery. The DNA sequence is given as TGTGCCAGCAGCTTGTATGTAGGTACCTACGAGCAGTACTTC. It translates as CASSLYVGTYEQYF.